The next 20 T cell receptor beta chains were all read from a single sample in a study of blood T cell repertoires in COVID-19. Using immunoSEQ multiplex PCR, the repertoire was profiled, and TCRdb retains in-frame clones only, with some absent. The repertoire holds over 100,000 clones, with approximately 90% as singletons. The sequenced sample consisted of peripheral blood. Source of these receptors: a man aged 35-49 years with acute or convalescent COVID-19.

The J gene is TRBJ1-6, the V gene TRBV9; possible D gene TRBD1, 5 bases. The V end was cut by 3 bases, the J end by 7 bases, with 11 bases between. The CDR3 sequence is 14 residues long. Germline V gene lookup returns CDR1 SGDLS and CDR2 YYNGEE. The CDR3 sequence is CASSEGPYNSPLHF. CDR3 DNA sequence: TGTGCCAGCAGCGAGGGGCCTTACAATTCACCCCTCCACTTT. The whole variable domain, remainder taken from reference TRBV9 and TRBJ1-6, is DSGVTQTPKHLITATGQRVTLRCSPRSGDLSVYWYQQSLDQGLQFLIQYYNGEERAKGNILERFSAQQFPDLHSELNLSSLELGDSALYFCASSEGPYNSPLHFGNGTRLTVT.

V usage is TRBV12-3 or TRBV12-4 and J usage is TRBJ2-7, with 7 bases lining up with TRBD1. V lost 9 bases, J lost 2 bases, and 4 bases stayed unmatched. The CDR3 is made up of 12 amino acids. CDR3 loop: CASSGTAYEQYF. CDR3 DNA sequence: TGTGCCAGTTCCGGGACAGCCTACGAGCAGTACTTC.

The chain employs TRBV4-1 and TRBJ1-1; 11 bases agree with TRBD1. CDR1 and CDR2 from the germline V gene are MGHRA and YSYEKL. The CDR3 totals 16 residues. The trim removed 4 bases at V and 1 base at J, leaving 5 bases unmatched. The CDR3 spells CASSLGQGARNTEAFF. CDR3 DNA sequence: TGCGCCAGCAGCCTAGGACAGGGGGCAAGGAACACTGAAGCTTTCTTT.

V is TRBV25-1 and J is TRBJ2-7, with D uncertain. Per the germline V gene, CDR1 is MGHDK and CDR2 is SYGVNS. The CDR3 runs to 12 residues. The V end was cut by 2 bases, the J end by 7 bases, with 9 bases between. The CDR3 bases are TGTGCCAGCAGTGAAGTGGGCTGGGAGCAGTACTTC. It is translated as CASSEVGWEQYF.

The genes are TRBV19 and TRBJ2-1, with unresolved D. This CDR3 is built from 13 residues. The germline V gene has CDR1 LNHDA and CDR2 SQIVND (reference sequence). Trimming removed 3 bases from V and 4 bases from J, with 7 bases in between. The CDR3 nucleotides read TGTGCCAGTAGTATTGTTCCGTACAATGAGCAGTTCTTC. Translating it yields CASSIVPYNEQFF. Supplemented by reference TRBV19 and TRBJ2-1, the full variable domain reads DGGITQSPKYLFRKEGQNVTLSCEQNLNHDAMYWYRQDPGQGLRLIYYSQIVNDFQKGDIAEGYSVSREKKESFPLTVTSAQKNPTAFYLCASSIVPYNEQFFGPGTRLTVL.

The chain recombines TRBV6-5 with TRBJ1-5; tentative D call: TRBD1 (6 bases). V shed 7 bases and J shed 0 bases, with 10 bases lying between them. The germline V gene encodes CDR1 MNHEY and CDR2 SVGAGI. The CDR3 contains 14 residues. The DNA of the CDR3 is TGTGCCAGCAATGGACAGATTAGCAATCAGCCCCAGCATTTT. Translated: CASNGQISNQPQHF.

This clone has a single count. This chain connects TRBV9 to TRBJ2-4; 9 bases line up with TRBD2. This CDR3 has 18 residues. The germline V gene encodes CDR1 SGDLS and CDR2 YYNGEE. Losses at the gene ends were 0 bases for V and 0 bases for J; bases not matched to a gene: 7. CDR3 sequence: CASSVGVSGRQAKNIQYF. The CDR3 bases are TGTGCCAGCAGCGTAGGAGTTAGCGGGAGACAAGCCAAAAACATTCAGTACTTC.

The chain recombines TRBV4-3 with TRBJ1-4, with D unresolved. V was shortened by 0 bases and J by 2 bases, with 7 bases between the two germline ends. Germline lookup yields CDR1 LGHNA and CDR2 YSLEER. The CDR3 contains 15 residues. CDR3 coding DNA: TGCGCCAGCAGCCAAGACGCGGGCACTAATGAAAAACTGTTTTTT. Protein sequence: CASSQDAGTNEKLFF.

The V and J genes are TRBV9 and TRBJ2-5, with 9 bases identical to TRBD1. The V gene end was trimmed by 0 bases and the J gene end by 3 bases; junction bases not matched to a gene: 9. Germline CDR1 reads SGDLS; CDR2 reads YYNGEE. The CDR3 length is 17 residues. CDR3 protein: CASSVDPTGGAKETQYF. CDR3 nucleotides: TGTGCCAGCAGCGTAGACCCCACAGGGGGCGCAAAAGAGACCCAGTACTTC.

This chain uses TRBV5-6 with TRBJ1-2, with 11 bases that match TRBD1. Per germline, CDR1 SGHDT and CDR2 YYEEEE. The CDR3 runs to 16 residues. The junction had 7 bases not matched to a gene; V was cut back by 3 bases and J by 3 bases. The CDR3, as DNA: TGTGCCAGCAGCTCACGGACAGGGGGCAGTTACTATGGCTACACCTTC. Amino acid sequence: CASSSRTGGSYYGYTF.

The chain recombines TRBV19 with TRBJ1-3; D perhaps matches TRBD1 (5 bases). Per the germline V gene, CDR1 is LNHDA and CDR2 is SQIVND (reference sequence). The CDR3 runs to 14 residues. Trimming took 8 bases from V and 7 from J, leaving 18 bases between them. The CDR3 DNA follows: TGTGCCAGTCAAACGACAGCCGCGGGGAACACCATATATTTT. This translates into CASQTTAAGNTIYF.

The J gene is TRBJ2-3, the V gene TRBV19, with 10 bases matching TRBD1. The germline V gene has CDR1 LNHDA and CDR2 SQIVND (reference sequence). The CDR3 has 15 amino acids. The ends lost 4 bases at V and 4 bases at J; junction bases unmatched: 5. In nucleotides, the CDR3 is TGTGCCAGTAGTACCTCGACAGGGGGCGCAGATACGCAGTATTTT. Protein sequence: CASSTSTGGADTQYF.

This CDR3 reads CASSPQRGSYNEQFF. Written as DNA, the CDR3 is TGTGCCAGCAGCCCGCAGCGGGGCTCCTACAATGAGCAGTTCTTC. The chain has TRBV3-1 (or the pseudogene TRBV3-2) and TRBJ2-1; 7 bases match TRBD2. J gave up 0 bases and V 4 bases, and 3 bases lay outside the gene matches. There are 15 residues in the CDR3. Germline CDR1 and CDR2: LGHDT and YNNKEL (reference sequence).

This sequence joins TRBV5-6 and TRBJ1-2; TRBD1 aligns across 8 bases. CDR1 is SGHDT, CDR2 YYEEEE, per germline. The CDR3 totals 13 residues. With 4 bases clipped from V and 5 bases from J, the junction kept 4 bases outside the gene matches. CDR3 residues: CASSQDRGYGYTF. The CDR3 DNA follows: TGTGCCAGCAGCCAAGACAGGGGATATGGCTACACCTTC.

V usage is TRBV5-1 and J usage is TRBJ1-5; the match to TRBD1 covers 8 bases. The CDR3 runs 15 residues. The V and J ends lost 2 bases and 4 bases, in that order; junction bases with no gene match: 5. CDR1 is SGHRS, CDR2 YFSETQ, per germline. CDR3 residues: CASSFPGQANQPQHF. CDR3 nucleotide sequence: TGCGCCAGCAGCTTTCCGGGACAGGCAAATCAGCCCCAGCATTTT. Using reference TRBV5-1 and TRBJ1-5 for the parts outside the CDR3, the full variable domain is KAGVTQTPRYLIKTRGQQVTLSCSPISGHRSVSWYQQTPGQGLQFLFEYFSETQRNKGNFPGRFSGRQFSNSRSEMNVSTLELGDSALYLCASSFPGQANQPQHFGDGTRLSIL.

The genes are TRBV25-1 and TRBJ2-1, with 12 bases identical to TRBD2. The germline gives CDR1 MGHDK, CDR2 SYGVNS. Germline trimming cut 6 bases from V and 10 bases from J; bases unmatched to any gene: 13. This CDR3 contains 16 residues. The CDR3 region has the DNA TGTGCCAGCAGAATACCGGGACTAGCGGGCCTTGGGGAGCAGTTCTTC. Residues: CASRIPGLAGLGEQFF. The full variable domain, completed using reference TRBV25-1 and TRBJ2-1, is EADIYQTPRYLVIGTGKKITLECSQTMGHDKMYWYQQDPGMELHLIHYSYGVNSTEKGDLSSESTVSRIRTEHFPLTLESARPSHTSQYLCASRIPGLAGLGEQFFGPGTRLTVL.

This sequence joins TRBV5-5 and TRBJ2-5; 11 bases agree with TRBD2. V gave up 0 bases and J gave up 5 bases; unmatched junction bases: 9. Germline CDR1 SGHKS, CDR2 YYEKEE (reference sequence). The CDR3 loop spans 17 amino acids. The CDR3 DNA follows: TGTGCCAGCAGCTTGGTGATAGCGGGGGGGCGCCGGGAGACCCAGTACTTC. It translates to CASSLVIAGGRRETQYF.

This clone was detected once. This chain uses TRBV4-1 with TRBJ2-1; 8 nucleotides align to TRBD2. This CDR3 contains 16 residues. CDR1 and CDR2 from the germline V gene are MGHRA and YSYEKL. Germline trimming cut 0 bases from V and 4 bases from J; bases unmatched to any gene: 5. CDR3 nucleotide sequence: TGCGCCAGCAGCCAAGATCCTAGCGGGCGGTACAATGAGCAGTTCTTC. This encodes CASSQDPSGRYNEQFF.

There are a few counts of this clone. The chain employs TRBV4-1 and TRBJ1-2; unclear D gene. Germline loops: CDR1 MGHRA, CDR2 YSYEKL. This CDR3 has 16 residues. The V end was cut by 0 bases, the J end by 6 bases, with 17 bases between. The CDR3 loop is CASSQDPGTSHNGYTF. In nucleotides, the CDR3 is TGCGCCAGCAGCCAAGACCCGGGTACGAGCCATAATGGCTACACCTTC.

This chain uses TRBV3-1 (or the pseudogene TRBV3-2) with TRBJ2-7, with D possibly TRBD2 on 7 matching bases. The V end was cut by 3 bases, the J end by 5 bases, with 14 bases between. The V gene's germline CDR1 is LGHDT and CDR2 YNNKEL (reference sequence). The CDR3 totals 14 residues. Here the CDR3 DNA reads TGTGCCAGCAGCCACGGGGGGCGCGGGGACGAGCAGTACTTC. This sequence encodes CASSHGGRGDEQYF.